This T cell receptor beta chain was recorded in a study of regulatory T cells in long-lasting Graves disease. Whole-study results and caveats: Under persistent disease, TRBV28, TRBJ1-2 and TRBJ2-5 were used preferentially.

A remark on this clonotype: Antigen specificity is unknown. The junction departs from germline at one end; a sequencing error may be responsible.

Construction of TCR beta libraries relied on iRepertoire HTBI primers and on Arm-PCR targeting CDR3 regions. TCRdb called the multiplex PCR reads again in MiXCR, with one record for every CDR3 protein. The data show roughly 400,000 distinct CDR3 sequences, with roughly 15% seen just once and roughly 23% held by the top ten. Indicated time point: newly diagnosed GD, antithyroid drugs for less than 3 months. Scientists built the TCR library using RNA that was extracted from PBMCs. The length of the CDR3 is 14 residues. The germline V gene has CDR1 PRHDT and CDR2 FYEKMQ (reference sequence). The same sample was also used in a study of T cells in Graves' hyperthyroidism and ophthalmopathy. From that report: With a duration under 2 months, the hyperthyroidism was newly diagnosed in patients aged 18 to 65.

The sequencing used peripheral blood mononuclear cells (PBMCs), collected at new diagnosis, from a patient treated with antithyroid drugs. This sequence joins TRBV13 and TRBJ2-7; the match to TRBD2 covers 7 bases. The receptor's source is a woman in her late teens or twenties with Graves disease. This CDR3 is CVSSPGTKYYEQYF. The CDR3 nucleotides read TGTGTCAGCAGCCCCGGGACTAAATACTACGAGCAGTACTTC.